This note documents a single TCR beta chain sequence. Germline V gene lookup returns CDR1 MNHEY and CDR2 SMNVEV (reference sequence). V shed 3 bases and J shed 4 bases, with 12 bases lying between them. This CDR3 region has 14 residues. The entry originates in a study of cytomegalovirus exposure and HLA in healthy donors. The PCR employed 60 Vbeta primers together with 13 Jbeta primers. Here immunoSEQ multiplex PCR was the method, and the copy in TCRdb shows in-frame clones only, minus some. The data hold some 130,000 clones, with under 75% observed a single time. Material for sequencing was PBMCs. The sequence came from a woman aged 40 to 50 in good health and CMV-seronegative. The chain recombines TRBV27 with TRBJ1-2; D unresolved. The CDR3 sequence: CASSFSGVSYGYTF. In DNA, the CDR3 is TGTGCCAGCAGTTTCTCCGGAGTGAGCTATGGCTACACCTTC.